These T cell receptor beta chains were read from a single sample in a study of blood T cell repertoires in COVID-19. TCRdb's copy holds only in-frame clones and misses some; the assay was immunoSEQ multiplex PCR. The sample holds about 360,000 clones; less than 90% are singletons and the top ten take roughly 7.1%. What was sequenced was peripheral blood. Receptors originate from a woman aged 60-75 years with COVID-19, enrolled during active disease. The CDR3 runs from the conserved cysteine through the conserved F or W. The D gene is left open where the match is weak. Clone size appears in some rows only: once, few, many, or a class for an expanded clone.

v_gene: TRBV4-2
d_gene: -
j_gene: TRBJ2-3
abundance: -
CDR3nt: TGTGCCAGCAGCCAACCCCGGGGGGCCGGGGATACGCAGTATTTT
CDR3aa: CASSQPRGAGDTQYF

v_gene: TRBV9
d_gene: -
j_gene: TRBJ2-2
abundance: -
CDR3nt: TGTGCCAGCAGCGTTGGACGGGGGGCAGGGAACACCGGGGAGCTGTTTTTT
CDR3aa: CASSVGRGAGNTGELFF

v_gene: TRBV24-1
d_gene: TRBD1
j_gene: TRBJ2-1
abundance: once
CDR3nt: TGTGCCACCAGTGAGGCAGGGGGCCCATACAATGAGCAGTTCTTC
CDR3aa: CATSEAGGPYNEQFF

v_gene: TRBV11-3
d_gene: TRBD2
j_gene: TRBJ2-2
abundance: few
CDR3nt: TGTGCCAGCAGCTTGACTAGCGGCCGCCTCGGGGAGCTGTTTTTT
CDR3aa: CASSLTSGRLGELFF

v_gene: TRBV19
d_gene: TRBD1
j_gene: TRBJ2-1
abundance: once
CDR3nt: TGTGCCAGTAGTATTTCGACAGGGGCGCCTGAGCAGTTCTTC
CDR3aa: CASSISTGAPEQFF

v_gene: TRBV7-9
d_gene: -
j_gene: TRBJ2-7
abundance: -
CDR3nt: TGTGCCAGCAGCCCGCGGGGCGAGCAGTACTTC
CDR3aa: CASSPRGEQYF

v_gene: TRBV7-9
d_gene: -
j_gene: TRBJ1-4
abundance: -
CDR3nt: TGTGCCAGCAGCTCAGGTGCAACTAATGAAAAACTGTTTTTT
CDR3aa: CASSSGATNEKLFF

v_gene: TRBV7-6
d_gene: TRBD2
j_gene: TRBJ2-3
abundance: -
CDR3nt: TGTGCCAGCAGCTTGGCGGGGGGGCTCGCAGATACGCAGTATTTT
CDR3aa: CASSLAGGLADTQYF

v_gene: TRBV4-2
d_gene: TRBD1
j_gene: TRBJ2-1
abundance: -
CDR3nt: TGTGCCAGCAGCTATGGGACAGGGAGCAATGAGCAGTTCTTC
CDR3aa: CASSYGTGSNEQFF

v_gene: TRBV7-3
d_gene: -
j_gene: TRBJ2-1
abundance: -
CDR3nt: TGTGCCAGCAGCAACCAGCTGGGGGGTGAGCAGTTCTTC
CDR3aa: CASSNQLGGEQFF

v_gene: TRBV9
d_gene: -
j_gene: TRBJ2-6
abundance: -
CDR3nt: TGTGCCAGCAGCGCGACAGCTTTCTCTGGGGCCAACGTCCTGACTTTC
CDR3aa: CASSATAFSGANVLTF

v_gene: TRBV14
d_gene: TRBD1
j_gene: TRBJ1-6
abundance: -
CDR3nt: TGTGCCAGCAGCCCCCGGGGACAGGGGGTGGACACCCTCCACTTT
CDR3aa: CASSPRGQGVDTLHF